A selection of T cell receptor beta chains follows, all from one sample in a study of CD4+ T cells in melanoma. Some clones are missing from TCRdb's copy, which holds only in-frame ones; the method was immunoSEQ multiplex PCR. The sample holds thousands of clones, more than 50% seen once. Sequencing used cells from a culture (not recorded whether cultured in vitro). These receptors were obtained from a human donor with melanoma. Each CDR3 is given with its conserved first and last residue. The size of a clone is reported for some rows only, either as once, few or many, or as a class for expanded clones.

>NA|TRBV28
CASSFITGSTDTQYF
>NA|TRBV11-1
CASSPYPRVRDRSYNEQFF
>NA|TRBV4-1
CASSPGTGGDEQYF
>few|TRBV28
CASTSTGQYEAFF
>medium-sized|TRBV5-1
CASSLGGRLSSGANVLTF
>once|TRBV7-9
CASSLEGTRIETQYF
>NA|TRBV13
CASSQDQTDRSGANVLTF
>once|TRBV6-5
CASSSGTGLYEQYF
>NA|TRBV6-5
CASSSDRYFSNQPQHF
>NA|TRBV15
CATSRDGTGAHEQYF
>few|TRBV25-1
CASTTAGNTEAFF
>once|TRBV6-6
CASRQANYGYTF